This T cell receptor (beta chain) is drawn from a study of response to subunit inactivated influenza vaccine. Regarding the study as a whole: It was the authors' suggestion that each seasonal influenza vaccination recruits few new T cells.

Germline loops: CDR1 DFQATT, CDR2 SNEGSKA (reference sequence). V lost 6 bases to trimming and J lost 0 bases, with 12 bases between them. This CDR3 region has 13 residues. TCRdb independently ran MiXCR on the RT-PCR reads; one entry per CDR3 protein. The sample has roughly 670,000 distinct CDR3 sequences; around 15% are singletons. This clonotype came up many times. Its antigen remains unknown. The specimen was PBMCs from blood, collected 14 days before vaccination. The rearrangement joins TRBV20-1 to TRBJ2-7, with a weak D call TRBD1 (6 bases). The sequence derives from a man in his forties or fifties who received an inactivated influenza vaccine. The CDR3 sequence is CSAQTGSSYEQYF. CDR3 sequence (DNA): TGCAGTGCCCAGACAGGTAGCTCCTACGAGCAGTACTTC.